Listed below are T cell receptor beta chains from one sample, sequenced in a study of blood T cell repertoires in COVID-19. The method was immunoSEQ multiplex PCR; TCRdb's version includes in-frame clones alone and lacks a portion of them. The repertoire has fewer than 300,000 clones, roughly nine tenths of them found once; the top ten carry roughly 2.3%. Source material: peripheral blood. These receptors came from a woman aged 30 to 39 with COVID-19, enrolled during active disease. Each CDR3 is given with its conserved first and last residue. Fields, in order: J gene, clone size, D gene, V gene, CDR3 DNA, CDR3 protein. The D gene is left open where the match is weak. Clone size is given for some rows only: seen once, a few or many times, or a class if the clone is expanded.

>TRBJ2-2|NA|NA|TRBV24-1
TGTGCCACCAGTGATTTCGCCGGGGAGCTGTTTTTT
CATSDFAGELFF
>TRBJ2-7|NA|NA|TRBV5-1
TGCGCCAGCAGCTTCACAGCCCACGAGCAGTACTTC
CASSFTAHEQYF
>TRBJ1-5|NA|TRBD1|TRBV19
TGTGCCAGTAGCGAGACGACAGGGGTCAATCAGCCCCAGCATTTT
CASSETTGVNQPQHF
>TRBJ2-7|NA|TRBD2|TRBV27
TGTGCCAGCAGTTTGAAAAGGGGCGGGAGCTACTCCTACGAGCAGTACTTC
CASSLKRGGSYSYEQYF
>TRBJ1-2|NA|TRBD1|TRBV25-1
TGTGCCAGCAGTGCCGGGACAGGGCGGAAGGGCGACTATGGCTACACCTTC
CASSAGTGRKGDYGYTF
>TRBJ1-6|NA|TRBD1|TRBV28
TGTGCCAGCAGTGCAGGGGGCGCGGGCTCACCCCTCCACTTT
CASSAGGAGSPLHF
>TRBJ2-1|NA|TRBD2|TRBV29-1
TGCAGCGTTGACTTAGCGGGATGGCGGTACAATGAGCAGTTCTTC
CSVDLAGWRYNEQFF
>TRBJ1-6|NA|TRBD1|TRBV5-5
TGTGCCAGCAGCTTAGACCCGGGACAGGGTTCACCCCTCCACTTT
CASSLDPGQGSPLHF
>TRBJ1-3|once|TRBD1|TRBV11-1
TGTGCCAGCAGCTTGGGACAGAGCTCTGGAAACACCATATATTTT
CASSLGQSSGNTIYF
>TRBJ2-7|once|TRBD1|TRBV27
TGTGCCAGCCGTACCGGGACAGGGGGTTTCAACGAGCAGTACTTC
CASRTGTGGFNEQYF
>TRBJ1-2|NA|TRBD1|TRBV5-1
TGCGCCAGCAGCTTTTCGGGACAGGGTGGTGGTGGCTACACCTTC
CASSFSGQGGGGYTF
>TRBJ2-1|NA|TRBD2|TRBV11-2
TGTGCCAGCAGCTTCGGGACTAGGATCGTCAATGAGCAGTTCTTC
CASSFGTRIVNEQFF
>TRBJ2-2|NA|NA|TRBV5-1
TGCGCCAGCAGCTCACTACGATCGAACACCGGGGAGCTGTTTTTT
CASSSLRSNTGELFF
>TRBJ2-3|once|TRBD1|TRBV12-5
TGTGCTAGTGGTTTGGTACAAACAGGGGGCAGAGATACGCAGTATTTT
CASGLVQTGGRDTQYF
>TRBJ1-5|NA|TRBD1|TRBV3-1/TRBV3-2
TGTGCCAGCAGCCAAGGGACAGGGATAAATCAGCCCCAGCATTTT
CASSQGTGINQPQHF
>TRBJ2-1|NA|TRBD2|TRBV6-6
TGTGCCAGCACCGATAGCGGGAGGGAGGAAAATGAGCAGTTCTTC
CASTDSGREENEQFF
>TRBJ2-5|NA|NA|TRBV6-6
TGTGCCAGCGGGAGAAGAGCCCAAGAGACCCAGTACTTC
CASGRRAQETQYF
>TRBJ1-1|NA|NA|TRBV20-1
TGCAGTGCTCGTGACGGGAACACTGAAGCTTTCTTT
CSARDGNTEAFF
>TRBJ2-7|NA|NA|TRBV3-1/TRBV3-2
TGTGCCAGCAGCCAAGGCGTGCTAGCGAGATACGAGCAGTACTTC
CASSQGVLARYEQYF
>TRBJ2-1|NA|NA|TRBV10-2
TGCGCCAGCAAAATAGCGGACTCCTACAATGAGCAGTTCTTC
CASKIADSYNEQFF
>TRBJ2-2|once|NA|TRBV5-4
TGTGCCAGCAGCTTCGGGAACACCGGGGAGCTGTTTTTT
CASSFGNTGELFF
>TRBJ2-3|NA|NA|TRBV25-1
TGTGCCAGCAGTGAACGCGCCGCGAGGGGGACAGATACGCAGTATTTT
CASSERAARGTDTQYF
>TRBJ1-1|NA|NA|TRBV30
TGTGCCTGGAGTGTACTGAGAATCACTGAAGCTTTCTTT
CAWSVLRITEAFF
>TRBJ1-1|NA|TRBD1|TRBV10-1
TGCGCCAGCAGTAGAGGGACAGGGGTGAACACTGAAGCTTTCTTT
CASSRGTGVNTEAFF
>TRBJ1-3|once|NA|TRBV18
TGTGCCAGCTCACCATCCGGCTCTGGAAACACCATATATTTT
CASSPSGSGNTIYF
>TRBJ2-7|NA|NA|TRBV19
TGTGCCAGTAAGGCAGGACAGACGACCTACGAGCAGTACTTC
CASKAGQTTYEQYF
>TRBJ2-3|NA|TRBD2|TRBV30
TGTGCCTGGAGTGTTGGACTAGCGGGAGAGACGCAGTATTTT
CAWSVGLAGETQYF
>TRBJ2-7|NA|TRBD2|TRBV19
TGTGCCAGTAGTGTGCAAACGGGAGGTACCTCCTACGAGCAGTACTTC
CASSVQTGGTSYEQYF